This is a list of T cell receptor beta chains from one sample in a study of cytomegalovirus exposure and HLA in healthy donors. TCRdb keeps only in-frame clones here, not all; method: immunoSEQ multiplex PCR. The table records approximately 80,000 clones, more than 70% of them present only once. The sequenced sample consisted of PBMCs. All receptors come from a male donor in good health and CMV-seropositive. Both conserved end residues are part of each CDR3. The D gene is left open where the match is weak. The size entry is marked missing in some rows and otherwise reads once, few, many or a size class.

clone_size j_call d_call v_call cdr3_nt cdr3_aa
- TRBJ1-3 - TRBV5-4 TGTGCCAGCAGCTCCGGCTCTGGAAACACCATATATTTT CASSSGSGNTIYF
once TRBJ2-2 TRBD2 TRBV30 TGTGCCTGGAGTGTACTAGCGGGACACACCGGGGAGCTGTTTTTT CAWSVLAGHTGELFF
few TRBJ2-7 - TRBV10-3 TGTGCCATCAGTGAGACAGCTTCTCCAGCGTACTTC CAISETASPAYF
- TRBJ1-1 - TRBV7-4 TGTGCCAGCAGTGGACTCTTGAACACTGAAGCTTTCTTT CASSGLLNTEAFF
- TRBJ1-3 TRBD1 TRBV7-3 TGTGCCAGCAGAATTAATGGACAGGCGAAAGGAAACACCATATATTTT CASRINGQAKGNTIYF
- TRBJ2-7 TRBD1 TRBV7-9 TGTGCCAGCAGCCCCGGGACAGGGGGAAGGGGGCAGTACTTC CASSPGTGGRGQYF
once TRBJ2-2 TRBD2 TRBV11-2 TGTGCCAGCAGGACGGGACTAGACACGAACACCGGGGAGCTGTTTTTT CASRTGLDTNTGELFF
- TRBJ2-7 - TRBV7-8 TGTGCCAGCAGCTTATTACGGGAGCAGTACTTC CASSLLREQYF
- TRBJ2-7 TRBD1 TRBV6-5 TGTGCCAGCAGTTACTCGAAGGGACAGGGCTACGAGCAGTACTTC CASSYSKGQGYEQYF
- TRBJ1-4 TRBD1 TRBV7-9 TGTGCCAGCAGCTTGACAGGGGGCAATGAAAAACTGTTTTTT CASSLTGGNEKLFF
- TRBJ1-1 TRBD1 TRBV7-8 TGTGCCAGCAGCTTAGTCCCCGGGACAGGCATCGAAGCTTTCTTT CASSLVPGTGIEAFF
- TRBJ1-1 - TRBV30 TGTGCCTGGAGGAGTATGAACACTGAAGCTTTCTTT CAWRSMNTEAFF
- TRBJ2-7 - TRBV4-1 TGCGCCAGCAGCCAAGATAGCGGAGGGAGCTCCTACGAGCAGTACTTC CASSQDSGGSSYEQYF
- TRBJ2-7 TRBD2 TRBV28 TGTGCCAGCAGTCCGGTAGGACTAGCGCCCTCCTACGAGCAGTACTTC CASSPVGLAPSYEQYF
- TRBJ2-3 - TRBV7-2 TGTGCCAGCAGCTTCCAACTAGGCACAGATACGCAGTATTTT CASSFQLGTDTQYF
- TRBJ1-2 - TRBV4-2 TGTGCCAGCAGCTCCGAAGCCCAAGCTAACTATGGCTACACCTTC CASSSEAQANYGYTF
- TRBJ2-3 TRBD2 TRBV6-1 TGTGCCAGCAGTTTTCTAGCGGGAGCTGAAGATACGCAGTATTTT CASSFLAGAEDTQYF
- TRBJ2-3 TRBD2 TRBV7-3 TGTGCCAGCTCCCCTAGCGGGAGTGCAGATACGCAGTATTTT CASSPSGSADTQYF
- TRBJ2-6 - TRBV4-1 TGCGCCAGCAGCCATAACCCCAGCTCTGGGGCCAACGTCCTGACTTTC CASSHNPSSGANVLTF
- TRBJ1-2 - TRBV2 TGTGCCAGCAGCGACCCGACACCCAACTATGGCTACACCTTC CASSDPTPNYGYTF
- TRBJ2-7 - TRBV18 TGTGCCAGCTCGCCGTATTCCCAGGGGAGCGAGCAGTACTTC CASSPYSQGSEQYF
- TRBJ2-1 TRBD2 TRBV30 TGTGCCTGGAGTTATACTAGCGGGAGTAACAATGAGCAGTTCTTC CAWSYTSGSNNEQFF
- TRBJ1-5 - TRBV2 TGTGCCAGCAGTGACCGACTGAAAAATCAGCCCCAGCATTTT CASSDRLKNQPQHF
- TRBJ1-2 TRBD1 TRBV30 TGTGCCTGGCTCTGGACAGGAAACTATGGCTACACCTTC CAWLWTGNYGYTF
- TRBJ2-2 TRBD2 TRBV9 TGTGCCAGCAGCGCCCCTCGGGTGACGGGAGGGCCTACCGGGGAGCTGTTTTTT CASSAPRVTGGPTGELFF
- TRBJ1-1 - TRBV6-5 TGTGCCAGCAGCCGACAGGCTGAAGCTTTCTTT CASSRQAEAFF